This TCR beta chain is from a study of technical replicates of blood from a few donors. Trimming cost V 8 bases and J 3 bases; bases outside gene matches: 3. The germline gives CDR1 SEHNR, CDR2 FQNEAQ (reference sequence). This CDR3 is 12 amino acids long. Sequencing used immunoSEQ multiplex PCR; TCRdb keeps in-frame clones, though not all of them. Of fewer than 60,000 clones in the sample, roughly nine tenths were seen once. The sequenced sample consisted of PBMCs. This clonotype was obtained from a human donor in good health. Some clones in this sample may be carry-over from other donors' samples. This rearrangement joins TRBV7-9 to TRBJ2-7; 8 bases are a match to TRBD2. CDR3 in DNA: TGTGCCAGCGGGCGGGAGGACTACGAGCAGTACTTC. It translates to CASGREDYEQYF. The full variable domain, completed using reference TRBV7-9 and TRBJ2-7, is DTGVSQNPRHKITKRGQNVTFRCDPISEHNRLYWYRQTLGQGPEFLTYFQNEAQLEKSRLLSDRFSAERPKGSFSTLEIQRTEQGDSAMYLCASGREDYEQYFGPGTRLTVT.